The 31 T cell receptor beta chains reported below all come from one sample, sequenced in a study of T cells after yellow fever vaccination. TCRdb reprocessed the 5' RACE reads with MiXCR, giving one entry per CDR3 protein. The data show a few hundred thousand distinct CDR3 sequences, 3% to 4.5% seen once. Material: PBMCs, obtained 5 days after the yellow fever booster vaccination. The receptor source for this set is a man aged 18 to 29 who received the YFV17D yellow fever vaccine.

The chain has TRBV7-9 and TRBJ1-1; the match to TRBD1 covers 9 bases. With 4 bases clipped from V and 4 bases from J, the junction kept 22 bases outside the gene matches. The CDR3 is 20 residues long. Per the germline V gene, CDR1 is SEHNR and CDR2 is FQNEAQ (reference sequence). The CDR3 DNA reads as TGTGCCAGCAGCTCGCCCCGCGGGACAGGGTCCTCAGCGACGGTCACTGAAGCTTTCTTT. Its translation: CASSSPRGTGSSATVTEAFF.

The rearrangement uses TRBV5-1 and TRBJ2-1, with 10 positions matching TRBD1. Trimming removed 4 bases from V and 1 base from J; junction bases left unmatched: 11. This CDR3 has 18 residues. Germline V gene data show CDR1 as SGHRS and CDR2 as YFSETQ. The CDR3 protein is CASSTSGTGVGSYNEQFF. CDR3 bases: TGCGCCAGCAGCACCTCCGGGACAGGGGTCGGGTCCTACAATGAGCAGTTCTTC. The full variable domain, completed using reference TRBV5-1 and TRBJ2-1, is KAGVTQTPRYLIKTRGQQVTLSCSPISGHRSVSWYQQTPGQGLQFLFEYFSETQRNKGNFPGRFSGRQFSNSRSEMNVSTLELGDSALYLCASSTSGTGVGSYNEQFFGPGTRLTVL.

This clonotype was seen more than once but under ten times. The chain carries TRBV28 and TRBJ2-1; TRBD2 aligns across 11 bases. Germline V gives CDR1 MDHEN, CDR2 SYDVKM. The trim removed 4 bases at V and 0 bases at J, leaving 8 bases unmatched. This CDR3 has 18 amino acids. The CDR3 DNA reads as TGTGCCAGCAGTTCCCCTACTAGCGGGAGCAGCTCCTACAATGAGCAGTTCTTC. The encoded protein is CASSSPTSGSSSYNEQFF.

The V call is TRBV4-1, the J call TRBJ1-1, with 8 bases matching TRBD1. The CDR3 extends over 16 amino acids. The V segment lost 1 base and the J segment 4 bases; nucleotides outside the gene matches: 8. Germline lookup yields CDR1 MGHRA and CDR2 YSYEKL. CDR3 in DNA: TGCGCCAGCAGCCAAGTAGACAGGGGTGGAGGCACTGAAGCTTTCTTT. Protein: CASSQVDRGGGTEAFF.

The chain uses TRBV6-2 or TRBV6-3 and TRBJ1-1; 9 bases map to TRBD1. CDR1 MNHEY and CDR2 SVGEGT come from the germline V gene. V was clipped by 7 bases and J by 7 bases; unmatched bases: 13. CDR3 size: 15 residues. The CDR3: CASINAQGAWDEAFF. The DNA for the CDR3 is TGTGCCAGCATCAATGCACAGGGGGCATGGGATGAAGCTTTCTTT.

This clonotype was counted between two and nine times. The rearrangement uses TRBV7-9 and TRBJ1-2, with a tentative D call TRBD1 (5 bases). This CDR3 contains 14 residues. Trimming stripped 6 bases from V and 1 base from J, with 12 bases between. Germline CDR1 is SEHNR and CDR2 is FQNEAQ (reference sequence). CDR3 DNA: TGTGCCAGCAGTCAAGCGACAGTTAACTATGGCTACACCTTC. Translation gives CASSQATVNYGYTF. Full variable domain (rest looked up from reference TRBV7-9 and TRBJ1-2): DTGVSQNPRHKITKRGQNVTFRCDPISEHNRLYWYRQTLGQGPEFLTYFQNEAQLEKSRLLSDRFSAERPKGSFSTLEIQRTEQGDSAMYLCASSQATVNYGYTFGSGTRLTVV.

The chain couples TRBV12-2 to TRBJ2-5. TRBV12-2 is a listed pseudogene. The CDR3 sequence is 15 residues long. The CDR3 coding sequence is TGTGCAAGTCGCTTTTCGACGTGGGCATTAGAGACCCAGTACTTC. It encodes CASRFSTWALETQYF.

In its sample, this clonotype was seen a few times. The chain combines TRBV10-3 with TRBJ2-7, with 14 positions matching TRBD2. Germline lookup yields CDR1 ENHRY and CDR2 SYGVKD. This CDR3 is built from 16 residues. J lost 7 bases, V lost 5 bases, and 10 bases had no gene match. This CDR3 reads CAISFYGLAGGGEQYV. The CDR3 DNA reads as TGTGCCATCAGTTTTTATGGACTAGCGGGGGGAGGTGAGCAGTACGTC.

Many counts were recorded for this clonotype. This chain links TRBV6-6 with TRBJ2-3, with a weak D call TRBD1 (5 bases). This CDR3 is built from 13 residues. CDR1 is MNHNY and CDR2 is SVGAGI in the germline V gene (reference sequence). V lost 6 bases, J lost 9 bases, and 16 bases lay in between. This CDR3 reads CASSSARTSTQYF. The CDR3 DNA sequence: TGTGCCAGCAGCTCAGCGAGGACATCGACGCAGTATTTT.

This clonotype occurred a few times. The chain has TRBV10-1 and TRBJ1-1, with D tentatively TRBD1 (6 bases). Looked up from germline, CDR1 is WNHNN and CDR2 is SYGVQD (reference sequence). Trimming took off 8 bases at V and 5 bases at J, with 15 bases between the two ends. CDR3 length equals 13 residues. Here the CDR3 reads CASGGETGTEAFF. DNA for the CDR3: TGCGCCAGCGGGGGCGAAACCGGGACTGAAGCTTTCTTT.

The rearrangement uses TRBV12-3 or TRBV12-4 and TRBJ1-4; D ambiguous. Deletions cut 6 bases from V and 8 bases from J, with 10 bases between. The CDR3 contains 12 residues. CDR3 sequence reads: CASRSLGEKLFF. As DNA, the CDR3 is TGTGCCAGCAGGTCCCTGGGGGAAAAACTGTTTTTT.

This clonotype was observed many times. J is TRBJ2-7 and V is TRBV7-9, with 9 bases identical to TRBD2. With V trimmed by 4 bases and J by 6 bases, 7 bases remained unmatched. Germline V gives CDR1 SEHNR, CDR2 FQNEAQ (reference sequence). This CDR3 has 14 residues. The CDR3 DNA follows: TGTGCCAGCAGCTCGCCGGGACTAGCTCTCGAGCAGTACTTC. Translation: CASSSPGLALEQYF.

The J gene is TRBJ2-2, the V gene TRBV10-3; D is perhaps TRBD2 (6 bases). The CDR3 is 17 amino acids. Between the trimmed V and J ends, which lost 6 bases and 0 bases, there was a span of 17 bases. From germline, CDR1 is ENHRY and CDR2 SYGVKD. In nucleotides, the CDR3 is TGTGCCATCAGGGGGAGGACTCCGGGCGCGAACACCGGGGAGCTGTTTTTT. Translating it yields CAIRGRTPGANTGELFF.

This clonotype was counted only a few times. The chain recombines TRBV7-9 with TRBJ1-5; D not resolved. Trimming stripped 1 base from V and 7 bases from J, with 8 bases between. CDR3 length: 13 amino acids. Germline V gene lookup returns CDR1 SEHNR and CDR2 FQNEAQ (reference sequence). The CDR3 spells CASSLEREQPQHF. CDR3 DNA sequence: TGTGCCAGCAGCTTAGAGCGCGAGCAGCCCCAGCATTTT.

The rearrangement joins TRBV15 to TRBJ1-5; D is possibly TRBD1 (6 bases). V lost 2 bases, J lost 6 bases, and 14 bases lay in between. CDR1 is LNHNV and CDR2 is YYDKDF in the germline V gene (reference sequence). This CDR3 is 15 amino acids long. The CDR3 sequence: CATSRSRGVGQPQHF. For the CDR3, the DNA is TGTGCCACCAGCAGATCGAGGGGGGTGGGTCAGCCCCAGCATTTT.

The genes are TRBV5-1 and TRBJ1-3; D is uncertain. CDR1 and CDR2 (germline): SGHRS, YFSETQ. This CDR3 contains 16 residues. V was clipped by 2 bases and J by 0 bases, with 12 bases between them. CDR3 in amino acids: CASSFFTAGSGNTIYF. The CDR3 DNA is TGCGCCAGCAGCTTTTTTACAGCTGGCTCTGGAAACACCATATATTTT.

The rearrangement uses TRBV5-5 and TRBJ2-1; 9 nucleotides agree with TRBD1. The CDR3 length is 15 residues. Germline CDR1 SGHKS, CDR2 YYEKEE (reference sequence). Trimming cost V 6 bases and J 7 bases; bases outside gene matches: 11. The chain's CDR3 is CASIHYGDRVNEQFF. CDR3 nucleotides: TGTGCCAGCATCCATTATGGGGACAGGGTTAATGAGCAGTTCTTC.

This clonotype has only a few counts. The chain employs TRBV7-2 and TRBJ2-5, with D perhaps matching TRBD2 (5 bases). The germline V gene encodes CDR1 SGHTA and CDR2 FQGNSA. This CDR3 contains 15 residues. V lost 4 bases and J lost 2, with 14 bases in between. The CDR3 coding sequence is TGTGCCAGCAGCTCGACCTTTTGGACTCAAGAGACCCAGTACTTC. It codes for CASSSTFWTQETQYF.

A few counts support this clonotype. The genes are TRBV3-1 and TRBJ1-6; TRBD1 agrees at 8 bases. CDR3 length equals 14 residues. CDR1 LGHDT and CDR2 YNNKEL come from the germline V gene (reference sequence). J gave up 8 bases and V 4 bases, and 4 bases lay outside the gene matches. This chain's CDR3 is CASSPTGADSPLHF. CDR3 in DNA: TGTGCCAGCAGCCCGACAGGGGCGGATTCACCCCTCCACTTT.

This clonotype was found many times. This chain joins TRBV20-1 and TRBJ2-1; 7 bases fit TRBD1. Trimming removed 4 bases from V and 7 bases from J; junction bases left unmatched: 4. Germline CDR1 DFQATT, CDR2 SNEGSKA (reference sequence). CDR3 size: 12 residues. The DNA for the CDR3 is TGCAGTGCTAAGGGGGCAGCGAATGAGCAGTTCTTC. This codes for CSAKGAANEQFF.

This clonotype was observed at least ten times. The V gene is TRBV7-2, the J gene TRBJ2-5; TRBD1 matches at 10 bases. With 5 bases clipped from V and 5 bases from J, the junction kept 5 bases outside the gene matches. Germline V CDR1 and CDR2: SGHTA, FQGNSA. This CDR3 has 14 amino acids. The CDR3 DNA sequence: TGTGCCAGCAGCCCGGACAGGGGGAGGGAGACCCAGTACTTC. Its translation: CASSPDRGRETQYF.

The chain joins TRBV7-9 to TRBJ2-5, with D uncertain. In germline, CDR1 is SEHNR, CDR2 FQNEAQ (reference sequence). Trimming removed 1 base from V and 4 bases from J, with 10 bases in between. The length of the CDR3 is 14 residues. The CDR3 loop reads CASSLVGLGETQYF. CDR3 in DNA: TGTGCCAGCAGCTTAGTAGGGTTAGGAGAGACCCAGTACTTC.

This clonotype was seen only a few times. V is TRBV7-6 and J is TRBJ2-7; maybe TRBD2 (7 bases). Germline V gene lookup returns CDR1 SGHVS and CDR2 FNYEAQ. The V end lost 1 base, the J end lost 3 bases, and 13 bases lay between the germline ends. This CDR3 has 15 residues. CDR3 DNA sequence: TGTGCCAGCAGCTTAGACGGGCGGGGGCTCTACGAGCAGTACTTC. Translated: CASSLDGRGLYEQYF.

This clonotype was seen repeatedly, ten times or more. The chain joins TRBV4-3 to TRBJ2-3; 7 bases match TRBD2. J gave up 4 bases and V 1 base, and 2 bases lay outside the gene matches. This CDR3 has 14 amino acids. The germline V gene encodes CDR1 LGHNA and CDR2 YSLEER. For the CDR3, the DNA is TGCGCCAGCAGCCAAGCGGGAGGAGCAGATACGCAGTATTTT. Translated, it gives CASSQAGGADTQYF.

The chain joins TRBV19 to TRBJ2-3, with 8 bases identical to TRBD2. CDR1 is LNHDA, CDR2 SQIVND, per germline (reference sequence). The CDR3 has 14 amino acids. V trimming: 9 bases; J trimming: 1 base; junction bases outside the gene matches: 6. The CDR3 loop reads CARTTGLGTDTQYF. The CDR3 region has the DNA TGTGCCAGAACCACGGGACTAGGCACAGATACGCAGTATTTT.

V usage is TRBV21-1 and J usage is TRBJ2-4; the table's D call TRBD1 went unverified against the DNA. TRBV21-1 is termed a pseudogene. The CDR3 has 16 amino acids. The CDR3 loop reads CASTPRGWRAKNIQYF. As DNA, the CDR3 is TGTGCCAGCACGCCCCGAGGGTGGAGGGCCAAAAACATTCAGTACTTC.

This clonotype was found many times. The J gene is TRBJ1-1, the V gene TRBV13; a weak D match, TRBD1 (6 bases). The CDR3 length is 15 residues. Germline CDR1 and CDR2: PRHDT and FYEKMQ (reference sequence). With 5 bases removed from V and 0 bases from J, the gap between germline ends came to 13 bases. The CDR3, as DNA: TGTGCCAGCAGCGAATACGGGACACTGAACACTGAAGCTTTCTTT. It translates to CASSEYGTLNTEAFF.

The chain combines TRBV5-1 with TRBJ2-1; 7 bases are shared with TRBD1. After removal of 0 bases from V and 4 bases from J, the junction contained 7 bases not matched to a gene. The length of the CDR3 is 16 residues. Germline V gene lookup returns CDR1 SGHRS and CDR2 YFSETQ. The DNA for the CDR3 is TGCGCCAGCAGCTTGGGGGTAGGGGGCCCTTACAATGAGCAGTTCTTC. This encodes CASSLGVGGPYNEQFF.

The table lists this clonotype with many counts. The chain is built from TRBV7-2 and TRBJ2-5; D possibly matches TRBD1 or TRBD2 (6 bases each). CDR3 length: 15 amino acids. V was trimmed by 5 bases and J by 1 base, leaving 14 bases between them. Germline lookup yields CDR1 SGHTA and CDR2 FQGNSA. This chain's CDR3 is CASSPRRGPQETQYF. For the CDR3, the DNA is TGTGCCAGCAGCCCGCGACGGGGGCCCCAAGAGACCCAGTACTTC.

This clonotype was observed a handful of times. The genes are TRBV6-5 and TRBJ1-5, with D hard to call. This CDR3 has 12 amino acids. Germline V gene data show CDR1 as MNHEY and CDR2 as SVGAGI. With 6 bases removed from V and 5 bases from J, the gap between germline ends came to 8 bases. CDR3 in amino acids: CASRNIDQPQHF. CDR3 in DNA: TGTGCCAGCAGAAATATCGATCAGCCCCAGCATTTT.

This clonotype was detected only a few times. CDR3 nucleotides: TGCGCCAGCAGCCAGCACAGGGCCACTGAAGCTTTCTTT. It is translated as CASSQHRATEAFF. The rearrangement joins TRBV4-3 to TRBJ1-1; TRBD1 might be the D (6 bases). The V end was cut by 3 bases, the J end by 4 bases, with 9 bases between. The CDR3 contains 13 residues. Germline V gene sequence: CDR1 LGHNA, CDR2 YSLEER.